This paragraph covers one TCR beta chain sequence. Its specific antigen is unknown. One base away there is no much larger clone; base qualities are not given. CD8 naive samples consisted of CD45RO-negative cells that were positively selected for CCR7, yielding a CD45RA+CCR7+ population without TemRA cells. Healthy HIV-negative adults with no recently reported acute infections or vaccinations were included as donors. All donors were Caucasian adults living in Nashville, Tennessee, USA. Blood was collected by leukapheresis, and PBMCs were isolated by Ficoll-Histopaque density gradient centrifugation and then cryopreserved in liquid nitrogen vapor phase. Analytical flow cytometry was used to check the purity and quantity of each magnetically sorted T cell population. Genomic DNA was isolated from each sorted fraction and quantified by UV absorbance on a Nanodrop 2000c. The CDR3 has 18 amino acids, counting the end cysteine and phenylalanine. Solely the CDR3 DNA is kept, with 54 bases framed from the first base. Reading the germline V gene (reference sequence) gives CDR1 MNHEY and CDR2 SMNVEV. V drops 0 bases and J drops 5 bases, leaving 19 bases in between.

TCR CDR3 regions were amplified from genomic DNA by multiplex PCR using the deep immunoSEQ assay. Extracted genomic DNA from each cell subset was spread evenly across all wells of several immunoSEQ 96-well plates, with each plate serving as a replicate. For sorted subsets, roughly 200 ng of genomic DNA, equivalent to some 33,000 T cell genomes, went into each replicate PCR. The purified libraries were quantified using a Qubit 3.0 fluorometer, sized with a Bioanalyzer 2100, and then quantified again using the KAPA Library Quantification kit. A separate single-read 150-cycle Illumina NextSeq 550 flow cell was used to sequence each immunoSEQ 96-well plate. The study's processing was this. The immunoSEQ output contained only junctional sequences without quality scores, so filtering could not match that applied to full-length reads. Sequences were annotated with PyIR, a Python wrapper for IgBLAST v1.9, using IMGT germline references to assign V/J genes and CDR3. Reads were filtered out if the reads had weak V/J assignments (E-value above 1e-6), no CDR3, stop codons, out-of-frame junctions, or ambiguous translated residues. A V3J clonotype was defined by an identical inferred V gene, J gene, and CDR3 amino acid sequence. Percentage overlap between repertoires was calculated by dividing the number of shared unique clonotypes by the size of the smaller repertoire. Richness of each repertoire was evaluated using RTK rarefaction, the Chao1 estimator, and Recon v2.1 estimates of unobserved clonotypes. Generation probabilities were computed with OLGA for all TCRbeta clonotypes obtained by the gDNA method from four donors. TCRdb obtained this table from immuneACCESS and retained in-frame rearrangements with V and J assigned. These tables miss some clones; where compared with another copy, unresolved V genes account for less than half of the shortfall, and the remainder is unexplained. That table furnishes V, J and clone size, whereas the DNA furnished D and trimming. The sample has about 2.1 million clones on record, under 95% of them singletons. Approximately 1.7% of the sample is taken by the ten largest.

The entry originates in a study of shared clonotypes between healthy human individuals (TCRdb year 2020). General notes on the study: A few men and a couple of women, aged 18 to 49 years, made up the cohort. Per donor, leukapheresis produced somewhere between about 0.94 and 9.5 billion PBMCs. To increase sequencing depth and limit assay-specific biases, TCR repertoire library preparation and sequencing were carried out by different laboratories using diverse techniques. Blood TCR repertoires of roughly five healthy adults were deeply sequenced to estimate repertoire size and the extent of clonotype sharing between individuals. Per donor, three plates each were used for CD4 naive and CD4 memory, two for CD8 naive, and one for CD8 memory. Study-level results and caveats: Higher generation probabilities were observed for clonotypes shared by all four sorted-subset donors than for non-shared clonotypes. Estimated clonotype richness was generally larger for naive than for memory subsets. Incomplete sequencing was indicated by rarefaction of sorted-subset datasets, despite the large sequencing depth. Based on pairwise subsampling, the degree of clonotype sharing among donors was expected to be affected by sequencing depth. Across a few donors, approximately 4.9% of naive CD4, 3% to 4% of naive CD8, roughly 2.3% of memory CD4, and 0.4% of memory CD8 clonotypes were shared. The small number of donors limited the genetic and exposure-history diversity represented. Sampling was limited to blood, and TCR repertoires in tissue likely differ from TCR repertoires in blood.

The source of this sequence is a man aged 18 to 29 in good health. Some clones in this sample may be carry-over from other donors' samples. The V and J segments used are TRBV27 and TRBJ2-2; the D gene is possibly TRBD2, with 7 bases matching. Sequences were obtained from naive CD8+ T cells from PBMCs. The cell subset or site label here, explained by the study, means: CD45RA+CCR7+. The DNA is as follows: TGTGCCAGCAGTTTATCACTGGGGGGGCCCGGGTGGACCGGGGAGCTGTTTTTT. Translated, this gives CASSLSLGGPGWTGELFF.